The sequence of this TCR beta chain was determined in a study of cytomegalovirus exposure and HLA in healthy donors. Study as a whole: In a later analysis, it was reported that the 110 or so validation repertoires had been produced on the same platform as the roughly 700 repertoires belonging to the first cohort.

The study drew the donors from its approximately 110-subject validation cohort, separate from the roughly 700-subject first cohort. Germline CDR1 and CDR2: SSHAT and FNYEAQ (reference sequence). The CDR3 has 15 amino acids. Trimming at V came to 5 bases and at J to 1 base, leaving 4 bases not matched to a gene. The method was immunoSEQ multiplex PCR; TCRdb's version includes in-frame clones alone and lacks a portion of them. The sample contains some 180,000 clones, around 80% of which appear only once. This clonotype originated in a woman aged 30 to 39 in good health and CMV-seronegative. The J gene is TRBJ2-5, the V gene TRBV7-7; 10 positions agree with TRBD2. Sample: PBMCs. The CDR3 spells CASSLSGGSQETQYF. The CDR3 DNA is TGTGCCAGCAGCCTTAGCGGGGGGAGCCAAGAGACCCAGTACTTC.